Sequencing of this TCR beta chain was carried out in a study of blood T cell repertoires in COVID-19. The overall study: Spain, Italy and the United States supplied samples that represented acute and convalescent COVID-19.

Per germline, CDR1 MDHEN and CDR2 SYDVKM. Trimming at V came to 7 bases and at J to 1 base, leaving 4 bases not matched to a gene. CDR3 size: 14 residues. Original methodology: Estimates of nucleated cell counts were drawn from the amplification of reference gene primers. Profiling relied on immunoSEQ multiplex PCR, and the TCRdb table lists in-frame clones only, not all of them. V, J and clone size derive from that table, while D and trimming were established from the DNA sequence. Here the sample spans about 520,000 clones, around 85% being singletons. The sequenced sample was peripheral blood. The rearrangement uses TRBV28 and TRBJ1-5, with 7 positions matching TRBD1. The receptor comes from a human donor in a cohort sampled during active COVID-19. CDR3 bases: TGTGCCAGCAAGGACAGGACGAGCAATCAGCCCCAGCATTTT. It codes for CASKDRTSNQPQHF.